Sequencing of this TCR beta chain was carried out in a study of cytomegalovirus exposure and HLA in healthy donors. As concerns this clone: Antigen unknown.

This CDR3 has 14 amino acids. The ends were cut back, 6 bases at V and 7 bases at J, with 16 bases in the middle. Germline V CDR1 and CDR2: SNHLY, FYNNEI. Points from the study as a whole: A later analysis showed TCR association rates differing by HLA locus, peaking at DRB1 and lowest at HLA-C. Per a later analysis, roughly 17,000 TCR beta sequences showed association with HLA alleles at 0.05 false discovery rate.

Vbeta (60) and Jbeta (13) primers were used in the PCR. The repertoire was sequenced with immunoSEQ multiplex PCR; TCRdb's copy has only in-frame clones and lacks some. Among 150,000 to 200,000 clones listed, about two thirds were seen once. Sequenced input: PBMCs. The V call is TRBV2, the J call TRBJ1-5; no reliable D call. The receptor was derived from a human donor in good health. The CDR3 DNA reads as TGTGCCAGCAGCGGGGAGATACCAAGGCAGCCCCAGCATTTT. Translated: CASSGEIPRQPQHF.